This paragraph reports one TCR beta chain. The antigen is undetermined. This entry is derived from a study of OX40 agonist ivuxolimab in advanced cancers. Turning to the study itself: Participants averaged approximately 61 years of age (range about 23 to 80) and were approximately 81% male. Checkpoint inhibitors had been given previously to under 50% of patients.

Systemic immunosuppression or autoimmune disease history was grounds to exclude patients. The CDR3 is 15 amino acids. The J segment lost 2 bases and the V segment lost 5 bases, leaving 8 bases of the junction unmatched. Germline CDR1 MDHEN, CDR2 SYDVKM. Using immunoSEQ multiplex PCR, the repertoire was profiled, and TCRdb retains in-frame clones only, with some absent. The profile shows about 41,000 clones, 87% of them singletons. Study-level results: Clonal expansion was among the lowest in partial responders at 0.1-3.0 mg/kg, especially CD8+.

The receptor was derived from an adult with an advanced solid tumor such as melanoma, head and neck, liver or kidney cancer. Source: CD4+ or CD8+ T cells sorted from blood, taken in a trial of the OX40 agonist ivuxolimab. The V call is TRBV28, the J call TRBJ1-2; 7 bases are a match to TRBD1. DNA for the CDR3: TGTGCCAGCAGTATCGGGACAGTCTTCAACTATGGCTACACCTTC. Amino acids: CASSIGTVFNYGYTF.